This T cell receptor beta chain was identified during a study of T cells after yellow fever vaccination. Germline CDR1 is ENHRY and CDR2 is SYGVKD. There are 12 residues in the CDR3. This clonotype occurred many times. Its antigen remains unknown. Study-wide results and caveats: Researchers cautioned that FACS-sorted repertoires could harbor abundant clonotypes contaminating from the bulk population.

TCRdb re-analysed the 5' RACE reads in MiXCR, keeping a single row per CDR3 protein. The data show some 260,000 distinct CDR3 sequences, about 5.2% seen once. This clonotype was obtained from a man aged 18 to 35 who received the YFV17D yellow fever vaccine. The sample in question was CD4+ T cells sorted from PBMCs, obtained on the day of the yellow fever booster vaccination. The chain recombines TRBV10-3 with TRBJ1-5, with a tentative D call TRBD1 (5 bases). The CDR3 sequence is CGAGEGNQPQHF. CDR3 nucleotides: TGTGGGGCGGGGGAAGGCAATCAGCCCCAGCATTTT.